This T cell receptor (beta chain) was sequenced in a study of shared clonotypes between healthy human individuals. Measured with immunoSEQ multiplex PCR; TCRdb has only the in-frame clones, and not every one. The sample consists of some 2.3 million clones, over 85% of them appearing once. Sequencing used naive CD4+ T cells from PBMCs. Subset described: CD45RA+ positively selected. The TCR sequence derives from a man aged 18 to 29 in good health. Some clones in this sample may be carry-over from other donors' samples.

CDR3 in amino acids: CASSLGDAASPLHF. The CDR3 DNA follows: TGCGCCAGCAGCTTGGGGGACGCGGCATCACCCCTCCACTTT. V usage is TRBV5-1 and J usage is TRBJ1-6; a possible D gene is TRBD1 (5 bases). The CDR3 sequence is 14 residues long. Germline lookup yields CDR1 SGHRS and CDR2 YFSETQ. The V and J ends lost 0 bases and 10 bases respectively, with 11 bases between them.